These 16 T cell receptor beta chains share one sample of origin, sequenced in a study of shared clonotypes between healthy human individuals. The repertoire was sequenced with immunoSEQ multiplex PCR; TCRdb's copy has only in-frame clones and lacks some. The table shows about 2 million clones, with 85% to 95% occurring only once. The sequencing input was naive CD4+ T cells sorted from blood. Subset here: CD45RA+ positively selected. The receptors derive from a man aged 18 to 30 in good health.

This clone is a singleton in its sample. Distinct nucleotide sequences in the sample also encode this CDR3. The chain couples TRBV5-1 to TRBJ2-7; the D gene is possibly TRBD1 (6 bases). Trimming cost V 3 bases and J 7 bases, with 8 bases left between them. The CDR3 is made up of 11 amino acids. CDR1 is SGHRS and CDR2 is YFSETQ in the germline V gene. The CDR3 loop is CASSSGTEQYF. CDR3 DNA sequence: TGCGCCAGCAGCTCCGGGACAGAGCAGTACTTC.

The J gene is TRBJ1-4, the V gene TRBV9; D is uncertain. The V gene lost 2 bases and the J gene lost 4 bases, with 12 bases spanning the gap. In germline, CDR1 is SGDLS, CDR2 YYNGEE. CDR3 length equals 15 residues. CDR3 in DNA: TGTGCCAGCAGCGTGAGTCACAGTTTTAATGAAAAACTGTTTTTT. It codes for CASSVSHSFNEKLFF.

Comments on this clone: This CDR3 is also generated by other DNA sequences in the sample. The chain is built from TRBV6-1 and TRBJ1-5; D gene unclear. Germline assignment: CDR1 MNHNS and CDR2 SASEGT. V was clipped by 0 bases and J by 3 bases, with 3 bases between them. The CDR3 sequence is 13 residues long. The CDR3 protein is CASSEADNQPQHF. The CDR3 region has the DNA TGTGCCAGCAGTGAAGCCGACAATCAGCCCCAGCATTTT.

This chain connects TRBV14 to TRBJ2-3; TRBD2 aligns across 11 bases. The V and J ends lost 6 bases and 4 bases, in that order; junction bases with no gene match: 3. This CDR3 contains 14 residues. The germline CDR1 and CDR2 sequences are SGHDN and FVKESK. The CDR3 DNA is TGTGCCAGCAGGTTAGCGGGAGGGGCAGATACGCAGTATTTT. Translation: CASRLAGGADTQYF.

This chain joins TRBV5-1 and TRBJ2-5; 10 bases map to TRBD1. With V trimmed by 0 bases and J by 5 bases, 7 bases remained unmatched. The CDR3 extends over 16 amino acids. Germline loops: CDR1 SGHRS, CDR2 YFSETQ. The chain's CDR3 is CASSLAGQGPEETQYF. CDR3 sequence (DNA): TGCGCCAGCAGCTTGGCGGGACAGGGGCCTGAGGAGACCCAGTACTTC.

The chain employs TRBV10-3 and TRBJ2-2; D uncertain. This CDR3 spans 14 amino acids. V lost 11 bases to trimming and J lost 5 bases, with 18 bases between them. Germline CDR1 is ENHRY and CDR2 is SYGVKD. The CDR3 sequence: CAPGKKARTGELFF. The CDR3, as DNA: TGTGCCCCCGGTAAGAAGGCACGGACCGGGGAGCTGTTTTTT.

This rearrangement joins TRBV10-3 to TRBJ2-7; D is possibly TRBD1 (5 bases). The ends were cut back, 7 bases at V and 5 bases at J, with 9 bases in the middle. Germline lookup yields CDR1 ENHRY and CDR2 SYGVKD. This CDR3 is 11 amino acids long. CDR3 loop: CAIKKTDEQYF. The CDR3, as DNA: TGTGCCATCAAGAAGACAGACGAGCAGTACTTC.

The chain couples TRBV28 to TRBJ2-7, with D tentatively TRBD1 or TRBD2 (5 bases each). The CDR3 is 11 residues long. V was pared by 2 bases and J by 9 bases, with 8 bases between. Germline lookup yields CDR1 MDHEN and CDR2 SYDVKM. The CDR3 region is CASSLGTGQYF. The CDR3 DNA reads TGTGCCAGCAGTTTAGGGACCGGGCAGTACTTC.

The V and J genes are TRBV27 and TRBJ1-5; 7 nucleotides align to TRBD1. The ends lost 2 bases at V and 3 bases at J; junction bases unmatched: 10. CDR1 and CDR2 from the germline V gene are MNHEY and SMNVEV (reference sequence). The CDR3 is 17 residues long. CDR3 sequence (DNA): TGTGCCAGCAGTTTAAGCCCCGGGACAGTGTTCAATCAGCCCCAGCATTTT. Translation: CASSLSPGTVFNQPQHF.

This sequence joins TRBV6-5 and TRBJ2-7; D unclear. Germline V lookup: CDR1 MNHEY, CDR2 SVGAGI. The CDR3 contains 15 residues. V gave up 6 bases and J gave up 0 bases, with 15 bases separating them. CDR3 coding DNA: TGTGCCAGCAGGACTCGTACTTTGGGCTCCTACGAGCAGTACTTC. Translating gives CASRTRTLGSYEQYF.

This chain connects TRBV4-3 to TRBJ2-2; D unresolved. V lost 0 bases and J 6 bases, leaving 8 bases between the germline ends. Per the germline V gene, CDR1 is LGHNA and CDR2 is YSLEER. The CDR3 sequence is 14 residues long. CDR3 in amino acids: CASSQEPIPGELFF. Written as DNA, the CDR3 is TGCGCCAGCAGCCAAGAACCGATCCCCGGGGAGCTGTTTTTT.

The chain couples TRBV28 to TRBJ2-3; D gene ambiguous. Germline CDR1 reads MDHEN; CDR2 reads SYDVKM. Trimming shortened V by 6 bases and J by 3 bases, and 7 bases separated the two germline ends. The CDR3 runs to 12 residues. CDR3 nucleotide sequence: TGTGCCAGCAGGGGATTTACAGATACGCAGTATTTT. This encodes CASRGFTDTQYF.

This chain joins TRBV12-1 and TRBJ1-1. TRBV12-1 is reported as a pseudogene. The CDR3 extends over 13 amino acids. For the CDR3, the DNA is TGTGCCAGCCGCAGGACTTTGAACACTGAAGCTTTCTTT. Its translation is CASRRTLNTEAFF.

Here the CDR3 reads CASSLVAGVQETQYF. The CDR3 bases are TGCGCCAGCAGCTTAGTAGCGGGGGTTCAAGAGACCCAGTACTTC. The J gene is TRBJ2-5, the V gene TRBV5-1; 9 nucleotides line up with TRBD2. Germline V gene lookup returns CDR1 SGHRS and CDR2 YFSETQ. The CDR3 spans 15 residues. With V trimmed by 2 bases and J by 2 bases, 4 bases remained unmatched.

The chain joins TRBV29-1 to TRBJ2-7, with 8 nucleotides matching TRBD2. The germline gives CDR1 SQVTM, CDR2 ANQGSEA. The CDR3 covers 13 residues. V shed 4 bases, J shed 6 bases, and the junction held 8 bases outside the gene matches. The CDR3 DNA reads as TGCAGCGTTGTAACGGGGGGGCCCGGCGAGCAGTACTTC. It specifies CSVVTGGPGEQYF.

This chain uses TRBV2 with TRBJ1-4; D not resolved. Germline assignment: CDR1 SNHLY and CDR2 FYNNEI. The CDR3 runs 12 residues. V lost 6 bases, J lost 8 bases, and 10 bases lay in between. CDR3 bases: TGTGCCAGCAGCGTAACCCAAGAAAAACTGTTTTTT. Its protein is CASSVTQEKLFF.